This T cell receptor beta chain was sequenced during a study of T cell responses to AZD1222 COVID-19 vaccine. Study outcomes and limitations: None of the repertoires were sampled until the peak T cell response had passed. Clonal diversity was possibly underestimated, and the donors were mostly white British, with more females. Increased Spike-specific TCR breadth and depth were observed after two AZD1222 doses.

V was trimmed by 0 bases and J by 5 bases, leaving 10 bases between them. The CDR3 is made up of 14 amino acids. The germline V gene encodes CDR1 LGHNA and CDR2 YSLEER. TCRdb's copy holds only in-frame clones and misses some; the assay was immunoSEQ multiplex PCR. The sample lists under 100,000 clones, 90% occurring once. Concerning this clone: Its antigen remains unknown.

This chain connects TRBV4-3 to TRBJ2-5; tentative D call: TRBD2 (6 bases). This clonotype originated in an adult in good health. The sample in question was peripheral blood, obtained on day 0 of AZD1222 vaccination. This CDR3 is CASSQEFSGETQYF. The CDR3 bases are TGCGCCAGCAGCCAAGAGTTTAGCGGCGAGACCCAGTACTTC.